This is a list of T cell receptor beta chains from one sample in a study of T cell responses to AZD1222 COVID-19 vaccine. Clones were read by immunoSEQ multiplex PCR, and TCRdb kept only the in-frame ones, dropping some. The repertoire holds some 100,000 clones, 70% to 90% seen once, with 3.5% in the top ten. The specimen comprised peripheral blood, sampled 28 days after the second AZD1222 dose. All receptors come from an adult who received the AZD1222 COVID-19 vaccine. Each CDR3 is given with its conserved first and last residue. A D gene is named only where the DNA matches it firmly. The listing skips clone size in some rows; elsewhere it reads once, few, many or a size class.

clone_size	d_call	v_call	j_call	cdr3_nt	cdr3_aa
-	-	TRBV5-5	TRBJ1-5	TGTGCCAGCAGCTTGCTGGGTAGCAATCAGCCCCAGCATTTT	CASSLLGSNQPQHF
-	TRBD2	TRBV5-6	TRBJ2-7	TGTGCCAGCAGCATTAGGCCGGGGGGCTACGAGCAGTACTTC	CASSIRPGGYEQYF
-	-	TRBV7-2	TRBJ2-7	TGTGCCAGCAGCTTAGAGGACCTGGTCCACGAGCAGTACTTC	CASSLEDLVHEQYF
-	TRBD2	TRBV27	TRBJ2-6	TGTGCCAGCAGACTAGCGGGAGGGTACGGGGCCAACGTCCTGACTTTC	CASRLAGGYGANVLTF
-	-	TRBV6-4	TRBJ2-1	TGTGCCAGCAGTGTGGGAGCGGGCGAAATCAATGAGCAGTTCTTC	CASSVGAGEINEQFF
-	-	TRBV7-8	TRBJ1-1	TGTGCCAGCAGCTTAGCGTTCCTTAGACCGGGGATGATGAACACTGAAGCTTTCTTT	CASSLAFLRPGMMNTEAFF
-	-	TRBV6-5	TRBJ2-7	TGTGCGAGCATGGGTACAGGCTACGAGCAGTACTTC	CASMGTGYEQYF
-	-	TRBV29-1	TRBJ2-3	TGCAGCGTTGAAGATCGCGTCAGGGCGAGCACAGATACGCAGTATTTT	CSVEDRVRASTDTQYF
-	-	TRBV9	TRBJ2-7	TGTGCCAGCAGCGTAGTAGACTACGAGCAGTACTTC	CASSVVDYEQYF
-	-	TRBV7-3	TRBJ1-1	TGTGCCAGCAGCTCGAACCAGGGACGGGAAGCTTTCTTT	CASSSNQGREAFF
-	-	TRBV4-3	TRBJ2-5	TGCGCCAGCAGCCAAGGGCCTAGCCGGGAGACCCAGTACTTC	CASSQGPSRETQYF
-	TRBD2	TRBV7-6	TRBJ2-1	TGTGCCAGCAGCTTATTGACGGGGGGCTCCTACAATGAGCAGTTCTTC	CASSLLTGGSYNEQFF
once	-	TRBV7-7	TRBJ2-1	TGTGCTAGCAGCTTAGCCCCGGGATTTGGCGATGAGCAGTTCTTC	CASSLAPGFGDEQFF
-	-	TRBV3-1/TRBV3-2	TRBJ1-4	TGTGCCAGCAGCTATACAGGGTCTAATGAAAAACTGTTTTTT	CASSYTGSNEKLFF
-	-	TRBV11-1	TRBJ1-2	TGTGCCAGCCTTCGCGGGGAGGGGAGTAATGGCTACACCTTC	CASLRGEGSNGYTF
-	-	TRBV5-6	TRBJ1-5	TGTGCCAGCAGCTTGTCTGGTAGCAATCAGCCCCAGCATTTT	CASSLSGSNQPQHF
-	TRBD1	TRBV19	TRBJ1-2	TGTGCCAGTAGTATAGAGGACAGGGGGCTCGGCTACACCTTC	CASSIEDRGLGYTF
-	-	TRBV7-3	TRBJ2-5	TGTGCCAGCAGCTTATCCCCCAAAGAGACCCAGTACTTC	CASSLSPKETQYF
-	-	TRBV21-1	TRBJ1-1	TGTGCCAGCAGCCCTGGGAGGAGGACTGAAGCTTTCTTT	CASSPGRRTEAFF
-	-	TRBV24-1	TRBJ1-5	TGTGCCACCTCCGAAGGGGCAGGGGCGAGCAATCAGCCCCAGCATTTT	CATSEGAGASNQPQHF
-	TRBD2	TRBV7-9	TRBJ2-7	TGTGCCAGCAGCTTAGTGTCGGGACTAGCGGGGGACGAGCAGTACTTC	CASSLVSGLAGDEQYF
few	-	TRBV30	TRBJ1-1	TGTGCCTGGAGTAGGGGACAAACGAACACTGAAGCTTTCTTT	CAWSRGQTNTEAFF
-	-	TRBV9	TRBJ2-2	TGTGCCAGCAGCGTAGACTGGATGAACACCGGGGAGCTGTTTTTT	CASSVDWMNTGELFF
-	-	TRBV3-1/TRBV3-2	TRBJ1-2	TGTGCCAGCAGCCAAGAAAGAACCCAGGCCTACTATGGCTACACCTTC	CASSQERTQAYYGYTF
-	-	TRBV7-7	TRBJ1-1	TGTGCTAGCAGCTCGGACATAAGGACTGAAGCTTTCTTT	CASSSDIRTEAFF
-	-	TRBV29-1	TRBJ1-2	TGCAGCGGACGACAAACGGACTCAAGTGGCTACACCTTC	CSGRQTDSSGYTF
-	TRBD2	TRBV7-7	TRBJ2-5	TGTGCCAGCAGCTTAGAGACTAGCGGGGGCCAAGAGACCCAGTACTTC	CASSLETSGGQETQYF
-	-	TRBV7-3	TRBJ2-7	TGTGCCAGCAGCTCTCAACTAGAAAGTGAGCAGTACTTC	CASSSQLESEQYF
-	-	TRBV12-2	TRBJ1-2	TGTGCAAGACCCAGGGGGAAGCTGGGGGAAGGCTACACCTTC	CARPRGKLGEGYTF
-	-	TRBV7-2	TRBJ1-1	TGTGCCAGCAGCTTTGGGGGCGCGTTTTATGATACTGAAGCTTTCTTT	CASSFGGAFYDTEAFF
-	-	TRBV5-4	TRBJ2-7	TGTGCCAGCAGCTCCAGGAATCTCTTCTCCTACGAGCAGTACTTC	CASSSRNLFSYEQYF
-	TRBD1	TRBV10-3	TRBJ2-2	TGTGCCATCAGGCGGACAGGGCAAGACGGGGAGCTGTTTTTT	CAIRRTGQDGELFF
-	-	TRBV27	TRBJ1-4	TGTGCCAGCAGTTCCCCGGGGTCAACTAATGAAAAACTGTTTTTT	CASSSPGSTNEKLFF
few	-	TRBV30	TRBJ2-3	TGTGCTTACGGGCTCGGGCTAGCGATCACAGATACGCAGTATTTT	CAYGLGLAITDTQYF
-	TRBD2	TRBV7-9	TRBJ2-1	TGTGCCAGCAGTCGGACTAGCGGAGTGTACAATGAGCAGTTCTTC	CASSRTSGVYNEQFF
-	-	TRBV2	TRBJ2-2	TGTGCCAGCACCGAAGGGAGACCAAACACCGGGGAGCTGTTTTTT	CASTEGRPNTGELFF
-	-	TRBV5-5	TRBJ1-2	TGTGCCAGCAGCTTGGTGCAGGGCTCTAACTATGGCTACACCTTC	CASSLVQGSNYGYTF
-	-	TRBV10-3	TRBJ2-5	TGTGCCATCAGTGGGGTAGGGATTGAGGAAGAGACCCAGTACTTC	CAISGVGIEEETQYF
-	-	TRBV4-1	TRBJ2-2	TGCGCCAGCAGCCAAGAGGGGGGCCCCAACACCGGGGAGCTGTTTTTT	CASSQEGGPNTGELFF
once	TRBD2	TRBV29-1	TRBJ2-1	TGCAGCGTTGGTCATGCGGGAGGGTGGTATGAGCAGTTCTTC	CSVGHAGGWYEQFF
-	TRBD1	TRBV11-2	TRBJ1-6	TGTGCCAGCAGCTCCACCGTGGGGACAGCGAATTCACCCCTCCACTTT	CASSSTVGTANSPLHF
-	-	TRBV12-3/TRBV12-4	TRBJ2-1	TGTGCCAGCAGTCAGAACAGGGACAATGAGCAGTTCTTC	CASSQNRDNEQFF
-	-	TRBV6-2/TRBV6-3	TRBJ2-7	TGTGCCAGCAGCCCTGCATCGGGAGTCTCCTACGAGCAGTACTTC	CASSPASGVSYEQYF
-	-	TRBV2	TRBJ1-1	TGTGCCAGTTTTAGTCCCATGAACACTGAAGCTTTCTTT	CASFSPMNTEAFF
-	-	TRBV7-9	TRBJ2-7	TGTGCCAGCAGCTTTTCCCAGAGCTCCTACGAGCAGTACTTC	CASSFSQSSYEQYF
-	TRBD1	TRBV3-1/TRBV3-2	TRBJ1-2	TGTGCCAGCAGCCAAGAGTTGCCAGGGGGGGTCTATGGCTACACCTTC	CASSQELPGGVYGYTF
-	-	TRBV29-1	TRBJ1-4	TGCAGCGTGCAGGGATCAGTCGCGGAAAAACTGTTTTTT	CSVQGSVAEKLFF
-	-	TRBV18	TRBJ1-4	TGTGCCAGCTCACTACTTGACATCCCAACTAATGAAAAACTGTTTTTT	CASSLLDIPTNEKLFF
-	TRBD2	TRBV12-5	TRBJ2-2	TGTGCTAGTGGTTTGTCCGGGACTAGCGGGGGATGGACCGGGGAGCTGTTTTTT	CASGLSGTSGGWTGELFF
-	TRBD1	TRBV18	TRBJ1-3	TGTGCCAGCTCGGACAGGGCCGACGCGAGCTCTGGAAACACCATATATTTT	CASSDRADASSGNTIYF
-	-	TRBV10-3	TRBJ1-1	TGTGCCATCAGTGAGTCCGGGTATGAAGCTCGCTTC	CAISESGYEARF
-	TRBD1	TRBV6-5	TRBJ2-7	TGTGCCAGCAGATACCGGGACAGGGGGTCCTACGAGCAGTACTTC	CASRYRDRGSYEQYF
-	TRBD2	TRBV6-2/TRBV6-3	TRBJ2-2	TGTGCCAGCAGTTACTCGTGGGCGGGACTAACCGGGGAGCTGTTTTTT	CASSYSWAGLTGELFF
-	TRBD1	TRBV19	TRBJ1-2	TGTGCCAGTAGCCCAGGAACAGGGGGTGGCTACACCTTC	CASSPGTGGGYTF
-	TRBD2	TRBV29-1	TRBJ2-2	TGCAGCGCCACCGGGACTAGCGGAAGCGGTGGGACCGGGGAGCTGTTTTTT	CSATGTSGSGGTGELFF
-	-	TRBV14	TRBJ1-1	TGTGCCAGCAGCCCCCGGGATCCACTTGAAGCTTTCTTT	CASSPRDPLEAFF